This T cell receptor beta chain emerged from a study of T cell changes during pregnancy in multiple sclerosis. The protocol was immunoSEQ multiplex PCR, while the TCRdb copy is restricted to in-frame clones and leaves out a portion. The repertoire includes 59,000 or so clones, more than 85% of them detected once, and less than 3.5% sits in the top ten. The V gene end was trimmed by 4 bases and the J gene end by 6 bases; junction bases not matched to a gene: 3. The CDR3 contains 14 residues. The germline gives CDR1 SGHTA, CDR2 FQGTGA. This TCR was sampled from a female donor in good health, enrolled as a control in a pregnancy study. The specimen comprised peripheral blood, sampled in the third trimester of pregnancy. This sequence joins TRBV7-3 and TRBJ2-5, with TRBD2 identical over 12 bases. CDR3: CASSWTSGDKTQYF. The CDR3 bases are TGTGCCAGCAGCTGGACTAGCGGGGATAAGACCCAGTACTTC.